This section outlines one T cell receptor (beta chain) sequence together with its context. The entry originates in a study of shared clonotypes between healthy human individuals. Study-wide background: Used for every donor were three CD4 naive, three CD4 memory, two CD8 naive and one CD8 memory plate.

All participating donors were Caucasian adults from Nashville, Tennessee. In germline, CDR1 is SNHLY, CDR2 FYNNEI. The V segment lost 6 bases and the J segment 4 bases; nucleotides outside the gene matches: 4. There are 14 residues in the CDR3. Assay runs were performed at deep level. Per the study methods: Filtering was not the same, since immunoSEQ gave junction-only sequences without quality scores. TCRdb keeps only in-frame clones here, not all; method: immunoSEQ multiplex PCR. Clone size and the V and J calls come from that table; the DNA yielded D and trimming. The sample has roughly 1,500,000 clones; approximately 98.5% are singletons.

Sequenced material: naive CD4+ T cells sorted from blood. Subset in this sample: CD45RA+ positively selected. The chain uses TRBV2 and TRBJ2-7, with 12 positions matching TRBD2. This receptor was taken from a man aged 25 to 40 in good health. In DNA, the CDR3 is TGTGCCAGCAGGGTAGGACTAGCGGGATACGAGCAGTACTTC. Translation: CASRVGLAGYEQYF.